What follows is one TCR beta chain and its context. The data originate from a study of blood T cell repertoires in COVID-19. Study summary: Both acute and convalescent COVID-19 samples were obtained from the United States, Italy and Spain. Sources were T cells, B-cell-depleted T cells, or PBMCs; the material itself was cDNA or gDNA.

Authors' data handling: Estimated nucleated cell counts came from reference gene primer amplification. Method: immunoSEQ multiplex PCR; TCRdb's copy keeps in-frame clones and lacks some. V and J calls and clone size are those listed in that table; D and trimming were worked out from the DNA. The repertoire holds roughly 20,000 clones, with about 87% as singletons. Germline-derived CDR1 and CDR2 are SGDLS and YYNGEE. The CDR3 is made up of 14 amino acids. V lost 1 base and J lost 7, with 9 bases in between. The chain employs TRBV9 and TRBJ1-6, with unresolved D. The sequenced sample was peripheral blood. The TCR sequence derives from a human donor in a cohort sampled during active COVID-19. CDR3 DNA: TGTGCCAGCAGCGTACACTCCTCCAATTCACCCCTCCACTTT. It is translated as CASSVHSSNSPLHF.